The T cell receptor (beta chain) under discussion was sequenced for a study of T cells after yellow fever vaccination. TCRdb redid the calling of the 5' RACE reads with MiXCR, one entry per CDR3 protein. The profile covers tens of thousands of distinct CDR3 sequences, with less than 5.5% appearing a single time and 35% to 45% taken by the ten largest. CDR1 and CDR2 (germline): MNHNS, SASEGT. Between the trimmed V and J ends, which lost 2 bases and 5 bases, there was a span of 13 bases. The CDR3 consists of 15 residues. Ten or more counts support this clonotype. This chain uses TRBV6-1 with TRBJ1-5, with D tentatively TRBD1 (5 bases). Source: CD8+ T cells sorted from PBMCs, taken 10 days after the yellow fever booster vaccination. This TCR came from a man aged 25-40 years who received the YFV17D yellow fever vaccine. The CDR3 sequence is CASSESPGSDQPQHF. The CDR3, as DNA: TGTGCCAGCAGTGAATCGCCAGGGTCCGATCAGCCCCAGCATTTT.